These 11 T cell receptor beta chains share one sample of origin, sequenced in a study of blood T cells in healthy people across ages. It was with a sample-barcoded 5' primer and a J-beta primer mix that a second PCR of roughly 6 to 12 cycles was run. TCRdb itself ran the 5' RACE reads through MiXCR, one entry per CDR3 protein. The sample shows some 710,000 distinct CDR3 sequences, 22% of them seen only once. Sequenced material: blood. These TCRs come from an older man in good health.

This clonotype was recorded at least ten times. The chain employs TRBV9 and TRBJ2-5; a weak D match, TRBD1 (6 bases). This CDR3 has 14 amino acids. The germline CDR1 and CDR2 sequences are SGDLS and YYNGEE. The V and J ends lost 1 base and 4 bases respectively, with 11 bases between them. The CDR3 nucleotides are TGTGCCAGCAGCGTACTGGGCAGGGGAGAGACCCAGTACTTC. This translates into CASSVLGRGETQYF.

This clonotype showed up many times. The chain has TRBV7-6 and TRBJ2-7; tentatively, D is TRBD1 (6 bases). Per germline, CDR1 SGHVS and CDR2 FNYEAQ. The V and J ends lost 5 bases and 12 bases respectively, with 23 bases between them. This CDR3 spans 14 amino acids. Here the CDR3 reads CASSADSNNPIRYF. CDR3 bases: TGTGCCAGCAGCGCGGACAGTAACAACCCGATCCGGTACTTC. Filled out from reference TRBV7-6 and TRBJ2-7, the complete variable domain reads GAGVSQSPRYKVTKRGQDVALRCDPISGHVSLYWYRQALGQGPEFLTYFNYEAQQDKSGLPNDRFSAERPEGSISTLTIQRTEQRDSAMYRCASSADSNNPIRYFGPGTRLTVT.

The chain has TRBV4-2 and TRBJ2-1; 15 bases match TRBD2. V dropped 10 bases and J dropped 9; count of bases not matched to a gene: 7. Germline assignment: CDR1 LGHNA and CDR2 YNFKEQ. This CDR3 has 14 amino acids. The CDR3 coding sequence is TGTGCCACCGGACTAGCGGGGGGGAGCGTTGAGCAGTTCTTC. Translation gives CATGLAGGSVEQFF.

This clonotype has a handful of counts. The V and J genes are TRBV3-1 and TRBJ2-7; 12 bases align to TRBD2. The J call is doubtful: the DNA matches TRBJ2-1 better. CDR1 and CDR2 from the germline V gene are LGHDT and YNNKEL (reference sequence). CDR3 length equals 16 residues. The CDR3 region has the DNA TGTGCCAGCAGCTCCTCTAGCGGGGGGGCCATAAATGAGCAGTTCTTC. This codes for CASSSSSGGAINEQFF.

On this clonotype itself: Its ends do not fully match the called genes, so a read error is possible. CDR3 region: CSARGGTSGSDSIF. CDR3 sequence (DNA): TGCAGTGCTAGAGGCGGGACTAGCGGGAGTGATTCGATCTTC. The V gene is TRBV20-1, the J gene TRBJ2-1, with 14 positions matching TRBD2. The germline V gene encodes CDR1 DFQATT and CDR2 SNEGSKA (reference sequence). The CDR3 length is 14 residues.

This rearrangement joins TRBV14 to TRBJ2-1; D might be TRBD1 (5 bases). The V end was cut by 5 bases, the J end by 2 bases, with 7 bases between. The germline gives CDR1 SGHDN, CDR2 FVKESK. The CDR3 has 13 amino acids. The CDR3 sequence is CASSETAYNEQFF. The CDR3 DNA follows: TGTGCCAGCAGCGAGACAGCCTACAATGAGCAGTTCTTC.

The rearrangement uses TRBV7-8 and TRBJ2-1; TRBD2 is a possible D gene (5 bases). The better agreement between TRBJ2-7 and the DNA end casts doubt on the J call. This CDR3 contains 12 residues. Germline values: CDR1 SGHVS, CDR2 FQNEAQ. For the CDR3, the DNA is TGTGCCAGCAGCCTCCACGGGGACGAGCAGTACGTC. It is translated as CASSLHGDEQYV.

The CDR3 loop reads CASKGGQQPSPLHF. Here the CDR3 DNA reads TGTGCCTCAAAGGGGGGACAGCAGCCTTCACCCCTCCACTTT. V usage is TRBV18 and J usage is TRBJ1-6, with 7 bases fitting TRBD1. The CDR3 sequence is 14 residues long. CDR1 is KGHSH and CDR2 is LQKENI in the germline V gene. V was pared by 11 bases and J by 9 bases, with 13 bases of the junction left unmatched.

The chain uses TRBV11-2 and TRBJ2-5, with 11 bases lining up with TRBD2. Near its end, the DNA agrees better with TRBJ2-1, so the J call may be wrong. The CDR3 spans 16 residues. The germline V gene encodes CDR1 SGHAT and CDR2 FQNNGV. CDR3 amino acids: CASRPLPSGRSNEQFF. The CDR3 DNA reads TGTGCCAGCAGACCTCTGCCTAGCGGGAGGAGCAATGAGCAGTTCTTC.

The chain employs TRBV28 and TRBJ1-5; no clear D. Germline-derived CDR1 and CDR2 are MDHEN and SYDVKM. V was shortened by 2 bases and J by 2 bases, with 13 bases between the two germline ends. This CDR3 contains 16 residues. This CDR3 is CASSLEVVVGNQPQHF. The CDR3 DNA is TGTGCCAGCAGTTTAGAAGTGGTAGTCGGCAATCAGCCCCAGCATTTT.

A few counts support this clonotype. This chain joins TRBV6-4 and TRBJ1-6; the match to TRBD1 covers 8 bases. CDR3 length equals 15 residues. V shed 6 bases, J shed 7 bases, and the junction held 8 bases outside the gene matches. Looked up from germline, CDR1 is MRHNA and CDR2 is SNTAGT. In DNA form, the CDR3 reads TGTGCCAGCAGAGCCGGACAGGGTGCCAATTCACCCCTCCACTTT. Translating it yields CASRAGQGANSPLHF.